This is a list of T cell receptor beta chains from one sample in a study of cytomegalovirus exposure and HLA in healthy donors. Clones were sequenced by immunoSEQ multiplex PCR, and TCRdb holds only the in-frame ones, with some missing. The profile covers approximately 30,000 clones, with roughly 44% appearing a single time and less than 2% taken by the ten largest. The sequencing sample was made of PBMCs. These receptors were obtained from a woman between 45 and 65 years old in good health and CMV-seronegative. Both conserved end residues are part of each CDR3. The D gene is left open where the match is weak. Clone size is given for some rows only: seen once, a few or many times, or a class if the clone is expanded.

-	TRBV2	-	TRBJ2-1	TGTGCCAGCAGTGAGGAGTCGGTCAATGAGCAGTTCTTC	CASSEESVNEQFF
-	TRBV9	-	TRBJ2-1	TGTGCCAGCAGTGACTCGAGCTCCTACAATGAGCAGTTCTTC	CASSDSSSYNEQFF
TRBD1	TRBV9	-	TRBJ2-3	TGTGCCAGCAGCGATAGAGGGGGCTCTGATACGCAGTATTTT	CASSDRGGSDTQYF
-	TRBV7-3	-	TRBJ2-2	TGTGCCAGCAGCTTAATAGCTAGCGCGTCGGGCGGGGAGCTGTTTTTT	CASSLIASASGGELFF
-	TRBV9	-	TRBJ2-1	TGTGCCAGCAGCGTAGGTTGGGGAGTCTCCTACAATGAGCAGTTCTTC	CASSVGWGVSYNEQFF
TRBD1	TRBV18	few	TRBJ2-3	TGTGCCAGCTCGCTACCGGGGACAGGCCCTAGCACAGATACGCAGTATTTT	CASSLPGTGPSTDTQYF
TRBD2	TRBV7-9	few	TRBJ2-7	TGTGCCAGCAGCTTAGTACTAGCGGGAGGTTACGAGCAGTACTTC	CASSLVLAGGYEQYF
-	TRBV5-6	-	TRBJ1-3	TGTGCCAGCAGCTTGGATCGGCAGGTTCGGCCTGGAAACACCATATATTTT	CASSLDRQVRPGNTIYF
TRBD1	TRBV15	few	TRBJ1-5	TGTGCCACCGGACAGGGTTCAGGTCAGCCCCAGCATTTT	CATGQGSGQPQHF
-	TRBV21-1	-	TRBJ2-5	TGTGCCAGCAGCTCGCCGCGGGACCTCCCTAAAGAGACCCAGTACTTC	CASSSPRDLPKETQYF
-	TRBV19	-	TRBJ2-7	TGTGGCACGCGTTTCCTAGATTTGTACGAGCAGTACTTC	CGTRFLDLYEQYF
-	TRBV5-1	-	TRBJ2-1	TGCGCCAGCAGCTTGGGCGGGGACTACAATGAGCAGTTCTTC	CASSLGGDYNEQFF
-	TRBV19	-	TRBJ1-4	TGTGCCAGTAGTGATCAGGGGCCAGTAGAAAAACTGTTTTTT	CASSDQGPVEKLFF
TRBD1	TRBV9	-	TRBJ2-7	TGTGCCAGCAGCGTAGCCGTCGACGGACAGGGGGCCAACGAGCAGTACTTC	CASSVAVDGQGANEQYF
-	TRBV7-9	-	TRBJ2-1	TGTGCCAGCAGCTCGGACTTCCGTCCGATTTACGATGAGCAGTTCTTC	CASSSDFRPIYDEQFF
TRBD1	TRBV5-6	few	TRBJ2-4	TGTGCCAGCAATTATAGGGGGCTAGCCAAAAACATTCAGTACTTC	CASNYRGLAKNIQYF
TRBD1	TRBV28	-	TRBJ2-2	TGTGCCAGCGGCTACCGGGACAGGAACACCGGGGAGCTGTTTTTT	CASGYRDRNTGELFF
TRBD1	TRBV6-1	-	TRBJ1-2	TGTGCCAGCAGTCCAGGGGGGATAGGGTATGGCTACACCTTC	CASSPGGIGYGYTF
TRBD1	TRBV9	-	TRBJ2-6	TGTGCCAGCAGCGTAGCTCGGGACAGGGGCTTCTCTGGGGCCAACGTCCTGACTTTC	CASSVARDRGFSGANVLTF
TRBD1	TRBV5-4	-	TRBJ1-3	TGTGCCAGCAGCTTGGACAGGGGGCGCGTCGGAAACACCATATATTTT	CASSLDRGRVGNTIYF
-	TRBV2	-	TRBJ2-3	TGTGCCAGCACCCTATCGGGTGATACGCAGTATTTT	CASTLSGDTQYF
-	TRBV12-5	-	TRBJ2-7	TGTGCTAGTGGTTTGGGGACAGTGAACGAGCAGTACTTC	CASGLGTVNEQYF
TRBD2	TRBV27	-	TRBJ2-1	TGTGCCAGCAGTTTCGGACTAGCGGGGGGCTACAATGAGCAGTTCTTC	CASSFGLAGGYNEQFF
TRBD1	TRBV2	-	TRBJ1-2	TGTGCCAGCAGTATTGGACAGGGTAAAGGCTACACCTTC	CASSIGQGKGYTF
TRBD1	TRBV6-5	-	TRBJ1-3	TGTGCCAGCAGTTACTTCCGGACAGGGGGAAACACCATATATTTT	CASSYFRTGGNTIYF
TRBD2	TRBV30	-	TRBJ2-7	TGTGCCTGGAAGCGGGGAGGATACGAGCAGTACTTC	CAWKRGGYEQYF
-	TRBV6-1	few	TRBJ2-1	TGTGCCAGCAGTGAAGAGGCGGGTACCTCCTACAATGAGCAGTTCTTC	CASSEEAGTSYNEQFF
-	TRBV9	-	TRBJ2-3	TGTGCCAGCAGCCTGGACCACGCCGGGATGGATACGCAGTATTTT	CASSLDHAGMDTQYF
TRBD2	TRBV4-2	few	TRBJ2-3	TGTGCCAGCAGCCCGGTCTATCTAGCGGGAACAGATACGCAGTATTTT	CASSPVYLAGTDTQYF
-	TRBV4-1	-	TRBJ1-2	TGCGCCAGCAGCCAAGAAAGGAGATCCACGGGGTATGGCTACACCTTC	CASSQERRSTGYGYTF
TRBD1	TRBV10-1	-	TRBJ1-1	TGCGCCAGCAGTGAGTTAAGACAGGGGCCGTATAGGACTGAAGCTTTCTTT	CASSELRQGPYRTEAFF
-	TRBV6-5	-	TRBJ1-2	TGTGCCAGCAGTTACGTGGGAACGGGAAGCTATGGCTACACCTTC	CASSYVGTGSYGYTF
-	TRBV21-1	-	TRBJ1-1	TGTGCCAGCAGCAAAAACAGAGGGACTGAAGCTTTCTTT	CASSKNRGTEAFF
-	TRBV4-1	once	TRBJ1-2	TGCGCCAGCAGCCAAGAACTAGGGGCGCGGGGCTATGGCTACACCTTC	CASSQELGARGYGYTF
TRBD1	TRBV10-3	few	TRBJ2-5	TGTGCCATCAACAGAGGACAGGGGCCCCAAGAGACCCAGTACTTC	CAINRGQGPQETQYF
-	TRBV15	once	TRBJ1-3	TGTGCCACCAGCAGAGGGCCGGAGGGAAACACCATATATTTT	CATSRGPEGNTIYF
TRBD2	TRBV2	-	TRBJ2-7	TGTGCCAGCAGTTTGGGGGTGGGACTAGCGGGAGGAAACTACGAGCAGTACTTC	CASSLGVGLAGGNYEQYF
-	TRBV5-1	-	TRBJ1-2	TGCGCCAGCAGCTTGGGGCGAAACAGGGAGTCAGATGGCTACACCTTC	CASSLGRNRESDGYTF
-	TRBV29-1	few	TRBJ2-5	TGCAGCGTTGAAGATCGCGTGGCAGGCCAAGAGACCCAGTACTTC	CSVEDRVAGQETQYF
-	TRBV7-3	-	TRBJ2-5	TGTGCCAGCAGCCTAACAGCGGGGACCCAGTACTTC	CASSLTAGTQYF
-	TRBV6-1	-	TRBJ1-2	TGTGCCAGCAGCCAGGGCTTCTATGGCTACACCTTC	CASSQGFYGYTF
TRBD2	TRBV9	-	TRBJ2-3	TGTGCCAGCAGCGTAGCGGGAGGGGCAGATACGCAGTATTTT	CASSVAGGADTQYF
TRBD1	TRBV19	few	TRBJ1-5	TGTGCCAGTAGTATAGTTTACAGGGGAGGCAATCAGCCCCAGCATTTT	CASSIVYRGGNQPQHF
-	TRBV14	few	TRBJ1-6	TGTGCCAGCAGCCAAGATCCCCCAGGGAGGCTTGATTCACCCCTCCACTTT	CASSQDPPGRLDSPLHF
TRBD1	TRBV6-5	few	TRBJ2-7	TGTGCCAGCAGTCGACAGGGGGGAGGATACGAGCAGTACTTC	CASSRQGGGYEQYF
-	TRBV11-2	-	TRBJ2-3	TGTGCCAGCAGCTTATGGGCAGACAGCACAGATACGCAGTATTTT	CASSLWADSTDTQYF
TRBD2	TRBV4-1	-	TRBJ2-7	TGCGCCAGCAGCCAAGAGACTAGCTCGAGGGAGCAGTACTTC	CASSQETSSREQYF
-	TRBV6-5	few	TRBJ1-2	TGTGCCAGCAGTTACTCACCTGGAGGTGGCTACACCTTC	CASSYSPGGGYTF